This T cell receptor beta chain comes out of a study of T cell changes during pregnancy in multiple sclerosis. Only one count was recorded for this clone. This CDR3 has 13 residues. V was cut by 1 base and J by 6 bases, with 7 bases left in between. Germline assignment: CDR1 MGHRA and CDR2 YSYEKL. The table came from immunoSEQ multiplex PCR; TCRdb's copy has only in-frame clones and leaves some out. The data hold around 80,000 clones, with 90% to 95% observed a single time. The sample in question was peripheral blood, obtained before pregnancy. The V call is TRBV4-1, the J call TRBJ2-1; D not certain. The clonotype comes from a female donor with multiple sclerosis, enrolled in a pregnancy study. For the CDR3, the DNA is TGCGCCAGCAGCCAAGGAACTACCAATGAGCAGTTCTTC. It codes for CASSQGTTNEQFF.